This note documents a single TCR beta chain sequence. This entry belongs to a study of blood T cells in healthy people across ages. V lost 4 bases and J lost 7, with 18 bases in between. This CDR3 is built from 14 residues. From germline, CDR1 is SGHRS and CDR2 YFSETQ. Combining a sample-barcoded 5' primer with a J-beta primer mix, a second PCR ran for roughly 7 to 11 cycles. In TCRdb, the 5' RACE reads were re-called with MiXCR into one record per CDR3 protein. The data hold 730,000 or so distinct CDR3 sequences, with over 40% observed a single time. The sequenced sample was blood. This TCR was sampled from an elderly man in good health. This chain links TRBV5-1 with TRBJ2-7; D not resolved. The CDR3: CASSVVGDLGEQYF. CDR3 DNA: TGCGCCAGCAGCGTGGTAGGCGATCTGGGGGAGCAGTACTTC.